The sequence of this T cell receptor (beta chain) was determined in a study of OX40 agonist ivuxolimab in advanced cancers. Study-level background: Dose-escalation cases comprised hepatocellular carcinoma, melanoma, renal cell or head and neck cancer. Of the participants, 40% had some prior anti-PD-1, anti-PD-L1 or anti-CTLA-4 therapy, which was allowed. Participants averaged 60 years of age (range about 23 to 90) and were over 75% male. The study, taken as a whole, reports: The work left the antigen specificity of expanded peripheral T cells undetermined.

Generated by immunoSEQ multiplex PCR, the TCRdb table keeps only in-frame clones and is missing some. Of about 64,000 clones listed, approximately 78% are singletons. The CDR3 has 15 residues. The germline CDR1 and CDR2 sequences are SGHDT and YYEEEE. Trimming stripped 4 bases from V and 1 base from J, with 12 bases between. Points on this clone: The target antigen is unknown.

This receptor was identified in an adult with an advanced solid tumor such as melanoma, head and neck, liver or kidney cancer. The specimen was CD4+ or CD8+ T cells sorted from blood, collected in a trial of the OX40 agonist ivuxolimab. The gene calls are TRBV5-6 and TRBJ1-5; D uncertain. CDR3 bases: TGTGCCAGCAGCCTTTCGTTTGGGAGCAATCAGCCCCAGCATTTT. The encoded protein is CASSLSFGSNQPQHF.